This TCR beta chain is drawn from a study of T cell repertoires in cytomegalovirus infection. Study as a whole: Public TCR beta signature analysis indicated the presence of both CMV infection and matching HLA type.

Overall study results and limits: Carriers of CMV and the relevant HLA type were discriminated by public TCR beta frequency. CMV-specific HLA-C-restricted TCR beta clonotypes dominated the ex vivo response.

TCRdb recomputed calls from the reads with MiXCR, one row per CDR3 protein. The sample carries approximately 250,000 distinct CDR3 sequences, 9.1% recorded once. This clonotype came up many times. What it binds is not known. V trimming: 2 bases; J trimming: 10 bases; junction bases outside the gene matches: 7. Germline V gene sequence: CDR1 SGHTA, CDR2 FQGTGA. The CDR3 runs 15 residues. Sequencing was performed on PBMCs. The receptor comes from a human donor in good health (CMV status not recorded). Some clones in this sample may be carry-over from other donors' samples. This chain joins TRBV7-3 and TRBJ2-1; 11 bases align to TRBD2. The CDR3 here is CASSLVLAGGSEQFF. CDR3 nucleotides: TGTGCCAGCAGCTTAGTTCTAGCGGGGGGTTCAGAGCAGTTCTTC.